These T cell receptor beta chains were read from a single sample in a study of metastatic and nonmetastatic thyroid tumors. TCRdb re-called clones via MiXCR from the PCR reads. The table has 20,000 to 25,000 clones, over 10% seen once; the top ten hold around a quarter. Sequencing was carried out using blood. The receptor source for this set is a female donor with papillary thyroid cancer or a benign thyroid nodule (not recorded which). Some clones in this sample may be carry-over from other donors' samples. CDR3s include the opening cysteine and the closing phenylalanine or tryptophan. The order of the fields is clone size, J gene, CDR3 length, D gene, V gene, CDR3 protein, CDR3 DNA. The D gene is left open where the match is weak. A row's size may be missing; if present it is once, few, many or a size class.

many TRBJ1-4 15 . TRBV20-1 CSARIRVPGNEKLFF TGCAGTGCTAGGATCCGGGTCCCCGGAAATGAAAAACTGTTTTTT
many TRBJ1-2 16 . TRBV3-1 CASSQGGASPLYGYTF TGTGCCAGCAGCCAAGGTGGGGCTTCCCCCCTCTATGGCTACACCTTC
many TRBJ1-1 14 . TRBV4-1 CASSQKTRGTEAFF TGCGCCAGCAGCCAGAAGACTCGGGGCACTGAAGCTTTCTTT
. TRBJ1-2 15 . TRBV5-1 CASISVRTGLDGYTF TGCGCCAGCATCTCCGTCCGTACAGGGCTGGACGGCTACACCTTC
many TRBJ1-1 10 . TRBV19 CASSPRRAFF TGTGCCAGTAGTCCCCGTAGAGCTTTCTTT
many TRBJ1-1 13 . TRBV20-1 CSASLRWNTEAFF TGCAGTGCTAGCTTGAGGTGGAACACTGAAGCTTTCTTT
few TRBJ2-3 15 . TRBV6-2/TRBV6-3 CSSIPAQGDTDTQYF TGTTCCAGCATCCCTGCCCAGGGTGACACAGATACGCAGTATTTT
medium-sized TRBJ1-3 12 . TRBV6-1 CASGVSGNTIYF TGTGCCAGCGGGGTTTCGGGAAACACCATATATTTT
many TRBJ1-1 13 . TRBV28 CASRLTSTGSAFF TGTGCCAGCAGACTGACATCCACGGGGTCTGCTTTCTTT
many TRBJ2-5 16 . TRBV4-2 CASSQEGTPSRETQYF TGTGCCAGCAGCCAAGAAGGGACCCCCTCCCGAGAGACCCAGTACTTC
many TRBJ2-7 14 . TRBV2 CASTVGAASYEQYF TGTGCCAGCACGGTTGGAGCGGCCTCCTACGAGCAGTACTTC
many TRBJ2-7 13 . TRBV2 CASSLALNYEQYF TGTGCCAGCAGTTTGGCGCTAAACTACGAGCAGTACTTC
many TRBJ2-1 13 . TRBV27 CASSSLLGEEQFF TGTGCCAGCAGTTCCCTACTAGGCGAAGAGCAGTTCTTC
. TRBJ2-5 17 TRBD1 TRBV6-2/TRBV6-3 CASSFPQPGQGQETQYF TGTGCCAGCAGTTTCCCTCAACCGGGACAGGGGCAAGAGACCCAGTACTTC